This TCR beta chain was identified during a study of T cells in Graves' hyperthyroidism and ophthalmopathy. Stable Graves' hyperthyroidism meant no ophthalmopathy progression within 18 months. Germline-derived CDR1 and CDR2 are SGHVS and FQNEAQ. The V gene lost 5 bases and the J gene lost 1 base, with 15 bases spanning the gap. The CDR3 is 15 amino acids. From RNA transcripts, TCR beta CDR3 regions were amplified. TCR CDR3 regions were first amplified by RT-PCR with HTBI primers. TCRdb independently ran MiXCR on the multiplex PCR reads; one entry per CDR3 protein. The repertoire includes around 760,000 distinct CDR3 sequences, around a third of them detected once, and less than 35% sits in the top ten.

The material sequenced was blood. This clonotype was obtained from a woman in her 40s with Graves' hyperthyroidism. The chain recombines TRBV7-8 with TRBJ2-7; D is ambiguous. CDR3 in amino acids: CASSESGGGSYEQYF. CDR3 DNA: TGTGCCAGCAGCGAGTCCGGTGGCGGATCCTACGAGCAGTACTTC. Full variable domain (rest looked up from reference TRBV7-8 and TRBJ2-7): GAGVSQSPRYKVAKRGQDVALRCDPISGHVSLFWYQQALGQGPEFLTYFQNEAQLDKSGLPSDRFFAERPEGSVSTLKIQRTQQEDSAVYLCASSESGGGSYEQYFGPGTRLTVT.